This T cell receptor (beta chain) came from a study of blood T cell repertoires in COVID-19. About the research overall: COVID-19 samples from acute and convalescent phases originated in the United States, Italy and Spain. Sources were T cells, B-cell-depleted T cells, or PBMCs; the material itself was cDNA or gDNA.

Looked up from germline, CDR1 is LGHDT and CDR2 is YNNKEL (reference sequence). The V end lost 6 bases, the J end lost 4 bases, and 12 bases lay between the germline ends. There are 14 residues in the CDR3. Original handling: For nucleated cells, counts were estimated from reference gene primer amplification. TCRdb keeps only in-frame clones here, not all; method: immunoSEQ multiplex PCR. The V and J calls and clone size are taken from that table; D and trimming were inferred from the DNA. The data contain roughly 250,000 clones, approximately 87% of them singletons. Material: peripheral blood. This sequence was found in a human donor in a cohort sampled during active COVID-19. The chain is built from TRBV3-1 (or the pseudogene TRBV3-2) and TRBJ2-2; no reliable D call. Written as DNA, the CDR3 is TGTGCCAGCAGACAGAATTATACCACCGGGGAGCTGTTTTTT. As protein: CASRQNYTTGELFF.